These T cell receptor beta chains were read from a single sample in a study of blood T cell repertoires in COVID-19. TCRdb keeps only in-frame clones here, not all; method: immunoSEQ multiplex PCR. The table has approximately 380,000 clones, roughly nine tenths seen once. Sample: PBMCs or T cells enriched from blood (not recorded which). These receptors all stem from a woman in her thirties or forties who had been exposed to COVID-19. The CDR3 runs from the conserved cysteine through the conserved F or W.

length	V	J	CDR3
12	TRBV6-5	TRBJ1-4	CGWDSFNEKLFF
11	TRBV19	TRBJ1-2	CASSNRDGYTF
13	TRBV4-3	TRBJ2-5	CASGYGGQETQYF
12	TRBV29-1	TRBJ2-2	CSVGQPAGELFF
17	TRBV7-6	TRBJ2-3	CASSFLASGAGTDTQYF
13	TRBV7-2	TRBJ2-5	CASSLMSWETQYF
14	TRBV30	TRBJ2-3	CAWGVGGALDTQYF
14	TRBV27	TRBJ1-4	CASSPYLINEKLFF
14	TRBV27	TRBJ2-5	CASSLQGARETQYF
15	TRBV6-5	TRBJ1-1	CASRPLGQANTEAFF
14	TRBV11-2	TRBJ1-5	CASSLGLRGQPQHF
13	TRBV3-1/TRBV3-2	TRBJ1-1	CASSSRQGFKAFF
15	TRBV18	TRBJ2-5	CASSRLAGKGETQYF
13	TRBV12-3/TRBV12-4	TRBJ2-7	CASTGQGVYEQYF
14	TRBV19	TRBJ2-3	CASSPRPGQNTQYF
14	TRBV2	TRBJ2-7	CASRRGQGAYEQYF